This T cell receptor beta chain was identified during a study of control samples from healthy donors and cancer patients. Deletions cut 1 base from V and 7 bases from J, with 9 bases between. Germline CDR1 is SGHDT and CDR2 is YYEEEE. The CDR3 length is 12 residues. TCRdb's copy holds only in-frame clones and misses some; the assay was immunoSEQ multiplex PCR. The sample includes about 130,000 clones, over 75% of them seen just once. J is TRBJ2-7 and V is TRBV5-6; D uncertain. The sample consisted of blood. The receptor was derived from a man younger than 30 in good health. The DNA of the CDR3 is TGTGCCAGCAGCTTGCTCCGGTTGGAGCAGTACTTC. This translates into CASSLLRLEQYF. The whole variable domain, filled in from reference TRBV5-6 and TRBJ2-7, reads DAGVTQSPTHLIKTRGQQVTLRCSPKSGHDTVSWYQQALGQGPQFIFQYYEEEERQRGNFPDRFSGHQFPNYSSELNVNALLLGDSALYLCASSLLRLEQYFGPGTRLTVT.